This T cell receptor beta chain was recovered during a study of neoadjuvant anti-PD-1 for oral cavity cancer. Study-wide background: Before surgery, most patients got three to four biweekly 3 mg/kg nivolumab doses. Non-progressing patients received a fourth nivolumab dose near day 43, then surgery on days 50-56.

PBMCs were not maintained or expanded in culture before analysis. V lost 1 base and J lost 2; bases outside the gene matches: 13. The CDR3 has 20 amino acids. Germline assignment: CDR1 LGHNA and CDR2 YNFKEQ. Sequencing used immunoSEQ multiplex PCR; TCRdb keeps in-frame clones, though not all of them. This sample has around 62,000 clones, with 65% to 85% found just once. The sample in question was PBMCs, obtained before nivolumab (anti-PD-1) treatment. The receptor was derived from a person aged 40 to 85 with oral cavity squamous cell carcinoma. V usage is TRBV4-2 and J usage is TRBJ2-3, with 12 bases matching TRBD2. The CDR3 DNA follows: TGTGCCAGCAGCCAAGGGGCTAGCGGGAGGGCCGGGGGAGTCACAGATACGCAGTATTTT. Its translation is CASSQGASGRAGGVTDTQYF.